The 5 T cell receptor beta chains listed next were all sequenced from one sample in a study of cytomegalovirus exposure and HLA in healthy donors. The PCR ran on 60 Vbeta and 13 Jbeta primers. Assay: immunoSEQ multiplex PCR; the TCRdb copy retains only in-frame clones and omits some. The table shows about 130,000 clones, with 78% occurring only once. The material sequenced was PBMCs. The receptors were gathered from a man aged 30-40 years in good health and CMV-seropositive.

This chain connects TRBV5-5 to TRBJ2-7; 8 bases match TRBD2. The CDR3 runs to 18 residues. Germline CDR1 is SGHKS and CDR2 is YYEKEE (reference sequence). V lost 7 bases, J lost 0 bases, and 18 bases stayed unmatched. Here the CDR3 DNA reads TGTGCCAGCGATGAGCGAGGGTTTGAGCGGGGGTTCTCCTACGAGCAGTACTTC. Translating gives CASDERGFERGFSYEQYF.

The V call is TRBV25-1, the J call TRBJ2-1; the match to TRBD2 covers 11 bases. This CDR3 has 13 amino acids. CDR1 is MGHDK and CDR2 is SYGVNS in the germline V gene. Trimming took 10 bases from V and 4 from J; bases not matched to a gene: 3. The CDR3 nucleotides are TGTGCCACGGGGACTAGCGGTTACAATGAGCAGTTCTTC. This translates into CATGTSGYNEQFF.

The V and J genes are TRBV6-1 and TRBJ2-7; possibly TRBD2 for D (6 bases). The CDR3 spans 15 residues. Germline-derived CDR1 and CDR2 are MNHNS and SASEGT. Trimming removed 7 bases at V and 0 bases at J, with 16 bases between. The CDR3 region has the DNA TGTGCCAGCAATTTGGAGGGAAGGGACTCCTACGAGCAGTACTTC. It yields the protein CASNLEGRDSYEQYF.

This chain links TRBV7-3 with TRBJ2-1, with 12 bases that match TRBD2. Germline V gene sequence: CDR1 SGHTA, CDR2 FQGTGA. V was pared by 4 bases and J by 8 bases, with 6 bases of the junction left unmatched. The CDR3 loop spans 15 amino acids. CDR3 sequence: CASSYGLAGSDEQFF. For the CDR3, the DNA is TGTGCCAGCAGCTACGGACTAGCGGGATCCGATGAGCAGTTCTTC.

The V and J genes are TRBV10-3 and TRBJ2-7; no clear D. This CDR3 region has 12 residues. Germline V lookup: CDR1 ENHRY, CDR2 SYGVKD. V lost 2 bases to trimming and J lost 7 bases, with 9 bases between them. CDR3 residues: CAISEGRQEQYF. CDR3 DNA sequence: TGTGCCATCAGTGAGGGCCGCCAAGAGCAGTACTTC.